These 10 T cell receptor beta chains came from one sample sequenced in a study of PD-1 blockade in mismatch repair-deficient tumors. Repertoires were generated with immunoSEQ multiplex PCR, while TCRdb's copy carries only in-frame clones and drops some. The data contain 50,000 or so clones, over 60% of them singletons. The sample here was PBMCs, taken before pembrolizumab treatment. These receptors all come from an adult with mismatch repair-deficient cancer.

V usage is TRBV11-2 and J usage is TRBJ2-2; D not resolved. The CDR3 is 13 amino acids. Trimming removed 0 bases from V and 4 bases from J, with 3 bases in between. Germline V gene data show CDR1 as SGHAT and CDR2 as FQNNGV. As DNA, the CDR3 is TGTGCCAGCAGCTTAGATGGCACCGGGGAGCTGTTTTTT. It is translated as CASSLDGTGELFF.

This clone turned up a few times. The rearrangement links TRBV9 to TRBJ1-2; 7 bases fit TRBD1. V was pared by 4 bases and J by 4 bases, with 7 bases of the junction left unmatched. Per the germline V gene, CDR1 is SGDLS and CDR2 is YYNGEE. CDR3 size: 14 residues. The CDR3 DNA is TGTGCCAGCAGCCCCGGACAGGTACGCTATGGCTACACCTTC. It is translated as CASSPGQVRYGYTF.

The chain couples TRBV14 to TRBJ2-1; tentative D call: TRBD2 (6 bases). The CDR3 spans 13 residues. V was clipped by 4 bases and J by 3 bases, with 7 bases between them. Germline values: CDR1 SGHDN, CDR2 FVKESK. The CDR3 nucleotides are TGTGCCAGCAGCCCGCGGGACTACAATGAGCAGTTCTTC. It codes for CASSPRDYNEQFF. Full variable domain (outside the CDR3, taken from reference TRBV14 and TRBJ2-1): EAGVTQFPSHSVIEKGQTVTLRCDPISGHDNLYWYRRVMGKEIKFLLHFVKESKQDESGMPNNRFLAERTGGTYSTLKVQPAELEDSGVYFCASSPRDYNEQFFGPGTRLTVL.

The rearrangement links TRBV11-2 to TRBJ2-5, with 8 nucleotides matching TRBD1. The junction had 6 bases not matched to a gene; V was cut back by 5 bases and J by 4 bases. Germline V gene data show CDR1 as SGHAT and CDR2 as FQNNGV. The CDR3 has 14 amino acids. CDR3 nucleotides: TGTGCCAGCAGCCGAGTTGGGACAGGAGAGACCCAGTACTTC. Translation gives CASSRVGTGETQYF.

V and J are TRBV5-1 and TRBJ1-1; no reliable D call. The CDR3 runs 14 residues. Germline CDR1 SGHRS, CDR2 YFSETQ. Trimming cost V 2 bases and J 5 bases, with 13 bases left between them. For the CDR3, the DNA is TGCGCCAGCAGCTTAAGATCTTTAGAGACTGAAGCTTTCTTT. This codes for CASSLRSLETEAFF.

The CDR3: CSVAIDTQYF. CDR3 DNA sequence: TGCAGCGTTGCAATAGATACGCAGTATTTT. This sequence joins TRBV29-1 and TRBJ2-3; no clear D. CDR1 is SQVTM, CDR2 ANQGSEA, per germline. Trimming pared 4 bases from V and 5 bases from J, leaving 4 bases between. The CDR3 is 10 amino acids.

This rearrangement joins TRBV6-1 to TRBJ1-5; 7 bases align to TRBD1. The trim removed 0 bases at V and 0 bases at J, leaving 5 bases unmatched. The CDR3 has 17 amino acids. Germline V gives CDR1 MNHNS, CDR2 SASEGT. The CDR3 DNA sequence: TGTGCCAGCAGTGAAGCGAGGGGGCCATATAGCAATCAGCCCCAGCATTTT. Translation gives CASSEARGPYSNQPQHF.

The chain uses TRBV11-3 and TRBJ2-2, with D uncertain. The germline V gene has CDR1 SGHNT and CDR2 YENEEA. V shed 1 base and J shed 0 bases, with 6 bases lying between them. The CDR3 loop spans 15 amino acids. The CDR3 reads CASSLVGTNTGELFF. The CDR3 nucleotides read TGTGCCAGCAGCTTAGTGGGGACGAACACCGGGGAGCTGTTTTTT.

The chain employs TRBV2 and TRBJ2-1, with D unresolved. Trimming pared 2 bases from V and 7 bases from J, leaving 6 bases between. CDR1 SNHLY and CDR2 FYNNEI come from the germline V gene. The CDR3 has 12 residues. CDR3 DNA sequence: TGTGCCAGCAGTGAACTAGAAAATGAGCAGTTCTTC. It is translated as CASSELENEQFF.

The chain employs TRBV29-1 and TRBJ2-3, with no clear D. The germline gives CDR1 SQVTM, CDR2 ANQGSEA. The CDR3 covers 14 residues. V lost 8 bases, J lost 0 bases, and 15 bases lay in between. The CDR3 loop is CSLGQSSSTDTQYF. CDR3 in DNA: TGCAGCCTAGGGCAGTCATCTAGCACAGATACGCAGTATTTT.